Listed here is a single T cell receptor beta chain. It lacks a known antigen. Base qualities were left out, and no much larger clone turns up one base away. The CDR3, from cysteine to phenylalanine, totals 15 residues. The CDR3 DNA has 45 bases and is translated from base 1. V drops 4 bases and J drops 4 bases, leaving 16 bases in between. The germline V gene sets CDR1 to MNHNS and CDR2 to SASEGT. Healthy HIV-negative adults with no recently reported acute infections or vaccinations were included as donors. All donors were Caucasian adults living in Nashville, Tennessee, USA. CD4+ T cells were enriched by magnetic negative selection, after which naive cells were positively selected on CD45RA and the negative fraction was taken as the memory subset. Blood was collected by leukapheresis, and PBMCs were isolated by Ficoll-Histopaque density gradient centrifugation and then cryopreserved in liquid nitrogen vapor phase. Analytical flow cytometry was used to check the purity and quantity of each magnetically sorted T cell population. Genomic DNA was isolated from each sorted fraction and quantified by UV absorbance on a Nanodrop 2000c.

TCR CDR3 regions were amplified from genomic DNA by multiplex PCR using the deep immunoSEQ assay. For each cell subset, the extracted genomic DNA was distributed evenly across all wells of several immunoSEQ 96-well plates, and each plate served as one replicate. For sorted subsets, around 200 ng genomic DNA, equal to 30,000 or so T cell genomes, was loaded into each replicate PCR. Purified libraries were measured with a Qubit 3.0 fluorometer, size-checked on a Bioanalyzer 2100, and measured again with the KAPA Library Quantification kit. Every immunoSEQ 96-well plate was sequenced on a separate single-read 150-cycle Illumina NextSeq 550 flow cell. For the original study's pipeline: Because only junctional sequences without quality scores were contained in the immunoSEQ output, filtering matching that applied to full-length reads could not be performed. To assign V/J genes and CDR3, sequences were annotated using PyIR, a Python wrapper for IgBLAST v1.9, with IMGT germline references. Reads were filtered out if the reads had weak V/J assignments (E-value above 1e-6), no CDR3, stop codons, out-of-frame junctions, or ambiguous translated residues. V3J clonotypes were defined as sequences sharing the same inferred V gene, J gene, and CDR3 amino acid sequence. The percentage overlap between two repertoires was calculated by dividing the number of shared unique clonotypes by the size of the smaller repertoire. Three approaches were used to assess repertoire richness: RTK rarefaction, the Chao1 estimator, and Recon v2.1 estimates of unobserved clonotypes. OLGA was used to compute generation probabilities for all TCRbeta clonotypes that the gDNA method yielded from a handful of donors. TCRdb carries this immuneACCESS record with in-frame sequences only. Its versions omit some clonotypes, under half of them owing to an unresolved V gene in the studies checked, with the rest unexplained. The D gene and trimming were derived from the DNA, and the V and J assignments and clone size from that table. Within this sample are around 2.3 million clones, with approximately 95% of them counted one time only. Around 0.13% of the sample is held by the ten biggest clonotypes.

The data are from a study of shared clonotypes between healthy human individuals (dated by TCRdb to 2020 to 2021). A note on the overall study: A few men and two women, aged 18 to 49 years, made up the cohort. Each donor's leukapheresis produced roughly between about 0.8 and 10 billion PBMCs. For each donor, three plates each were used for CD4 naive and CD4 memory, two plates were used for CD8 naive, and one plate was used for CD8 memory. To increase sequencing depth and limit assay-specific biases, TCR repertoire library preparation and sequencing were carried out by different laboratories using diverse techniques. The study deeply sequenced blood TCR repertoires of five healthy adults to estimate repertoire size and the extent of clonotype sharing between individuals.

Results the study describes overall, beyond this receptor: Sharing across several donors was observed for 5% to 6.5% of naive CD4, 3.5% of naive CD8, 2% to 2.5% of memory CD4, and about 0.38% of memory CD8 clonotypes. Pairwise subsampling led to the expectation that sequencing depth would affect the degree of clonotype sharing among donors. Sampling was restricted to blood, and TCR repertoires in tissue are likely to differ from TCR repertoires in blood. Rarefaction of sorted-subset datasets indicated incomplete sequencing despite the large sequencing depth. Compared with non-shared clonotypes, clonotypes shared by all four sorted-subset donors had higher generation probabilities. Larger estimated clonotype richness was generally found for naive subsets than for memory subsets. Because the study included only a small number of donors, the genetic and exposure-history diversity represented was limited.

The receptor chain draws on TRBV6-1 and TRBJ1-1; no D gene is confidently identified. The sample taken for sequencing was naive CD4+ T cells sorted from blood. The sample's cell subset or site, from its label and the paper: CD45RA+ positively selected. The source is a man in his late teens or twenties in good health. For the CDR3, the sequence is CASSVGGGLVTEAFF. The DNA reads TGTGCCAGCAGTGTAGGCGGCGGACTTGTCACTGAAGCTTTCTTT.